Included here is one TCR beta chain sequence, with context. What antigen it recognizes has not been identified. Per-nucleotide qualities are absent, and no much larger clonotype sits a single base away. The source of the sample is a study of Graves' ophthalmopathy and Graves' hyperthyroidism (dated by TCRdb to 2017 to 2018). Study-wide context: Hyperthyroidism was defined as stable when no progression to ophthalmopathy occurred within 18 months of follow-up. The study used signatures of the TCR beta repertoire to tell Graves' ophthalmopathy apart from Graves' hyperthyroidism and to predict which patients would progress to ophthalmopathy. In total, 135 blood samples were TCR-sequenced: 43 ophthalmopathy, under 80 hyperthyroidism and some 17 hyperthyroidism-to-ophthalmopathy patients. To explore V-J signatures that distinguish ophthalmopathy from hyperthyroidism, a discovery set of 100 patients was enrolled, made up of roughly 41 with ophthalmopathy and roughly 57 with stable hyperthyroidism. An independent validation cohort comprised 18 hyperthyroidism patients and over 15 patients who later progressed from hyperthyroidism to ophthalmopathy. In over 5 hyperthyroidism patients, the T-cell repertoire of thyroid tissue was compared with the T-cell repertoire of blood. Once sampling was done, hyperthyroidism patients were given methimazole at a starting dose of 30 mg daily, while ophthalmopathy patients were given high-dose intravenous methylprednisolone. What the study reported, not specific to this receptor: In validation, the model predicted ophthalmopathy progression with nearly 71% sensitivity and approximately 72% specificity; about a dozen predicted patients were CT-confirmed with GO in a median of roughly 6.8 months. Most expanded thyroid clonotypes with a frequency above 0.001 also appeared in blood, which suggests that blood repertoires may reflect the immune response in the thyroid. No statistical method was used to predetermine the sample size, and group allocation was not hidden from the investigators. In cross-validation, the 13-signature model distinguished ophthalmopathy from stable hyperthyroidism with approximately 90% sensitivity and about 81% specificity, while in the test set the corresponding values were roughly 80% and 75%.

Hyperthyroidism patients were newly diagnosed, were aged 18 to 65 years, and had a disease duration under 2 months. Patients with other autoimmune diseases, uncontrolled infections, pregnancy or lactation were excluded from the study. Clinical symptoms, serum thyroxine, TRAb, thyroid ultrasound and orbital computed tomography were used for diagnosis. Total RNA was extracted using Trizol reagent, and RNA quality was checked on an Agilent 2100 Bioanalyzer. CDR1 is given as KGHDR and CDR2 as SFDVKD, both from the germline V gene. The CDR3 holds 15 amino acids from the cysteine to the phenylalanine. Only CDR3 DNA remains: 45 bases, in frame from the first base. TCR beta CDR3 regions were amplified from RNA transcripts for repertoire sequencing. A first-round RT-PCR used HTBI primers with the Qiagen OneStep RT-PCR kit, followed by a second-round multiplex PCR, size selection and purification. Sequencing of the libraries was carried out on an Illumina HiSeq2000 in paired-end mode with 100 bp reads. In the source study's methods: SOAPnuke was used to process the reads, removing any read that contained adapters or uncalled bases, had a mean Phred below 15, or lacked an exact match to the constant primer or identifier. COPE v1.2.5 was used to merge high-quality paired reads. Each unique nucleotide sequence was defined as a clonotype, and clonotypes were aligned to IMGT TRB V, D and J references with MiTCR v1.1. The analysis was limited to V-J combinations with a frequency above 0.0001, which together covered just over 98% of the repertoires. For each V-J combination, a TCR clonal expansion and chaos score was defined as F50 clonal expansion divided by the chaos observed in the TCRdist matrix. Welch's t-statistics and random forest were used to narrow the features down to approximately twelve V-J combinations, which were then fed into a naive Bayes classifier. The similarity between thyroid and blood repertoires was quantified using the Morisita-Horn index. TCRdb applied fastp at Q25 and MiXCR to the public reads, then kept only in-frame beta chains. Rows with a matching CDR3 protein are joined into one entry that keeps the most common DNA and genes. These V and J calls rely on TCRdb rather than the paper's analysis. This sample has approximately 540,000 distinct CDR3 sequences in its table, and under 40% of those were observed once. The ten largest clones add up to roughly 4% of the sample.

The rearrangement joined TRBV24-1 to TRBJ2-7; TRBD1 might be the D gene, on 6 matching bases. The J call is in doubt because the DNA end fits TRBJ2-1 better. Sequenced material: peripheral blood or thyroid tissue (not recorded which). The receptor was isolated from an adult man with Graves' hyperthyroidism. CDR3 region: CATSGSYRVDNEQFF. The DNA sequence is given as TGTGCCACCAGTGGTAGTTACAGGGTGGACAATGAGCAGTTCTTC.